These T cell receptor beta chains were read from a single sample in a study of blood T cell repertoires in COVID-19. Assay: immunoSEQ multiplex PCR; the TCRdb copy retains only in-frame clones and omits some. The table lists 250,000 to 350,000 clones, roughly nine tenths of them singletons. Source material: PBMCs or T cells enriched from blood (not recorded which). The source is a woman aged 50 to 65 who had been exposed to COVID-19. The CDR3 runs from the conserved cysteine through the conserved F or W. The D gene is left open where the match is weak. Clone sizes are given selectively: once, few, many, or a class where the clone is expanded.

>TRBD1|TRBV4-1|-|TRBJ1-2
TGCGCCAGCAGCGGCCGGACAGGGGCGCCTAAGTATAACTATGGCTACACCTTC
CASSGRTGAPKYNYGYTF
>TRBD2|TRBV19|-|TRBJ2-5
TGTGCCAGTAGTATCAGCGGGGGTGAGACCCAGTACTTC
CASSISGGETQYF
>TRBD1|TRBV30|-|TRBJ2-3
TGTGCCTGGAGTGTTGGACAGGCCCCAACAGATACGCAGTATTTT
CAWSVGQAPTDTQYF
>TRBD1|TRBV7-2|-|TRBJ1-4
TGTGCCAGCAGCTTAGGGGGACAGGGACAAGAAAAACTGTTTTTT
CASSLGGQGQEKLFF
>-|TRBV7-4|-|TRBJ1-1
TGTGCCAGCAGCCAAAGTCGGGACATGTTGAACACTGAAGCTTTCTTT
CASSQSRDMLNTEAFF
>-|TRBV27|-|TRBJ2-1
TGTGCCAGCAGTTTACCGTCGGGACTTCACAATGAGCAGTTCTTC
CASSLPSGLHNEQFF
>-|TRBV5-1|-|TRBJ1-2
TGCGCCAGCAGTTCTCCGGACACTTTTAACTATGGCTACACCTTC
CASSSPDTFNYGYTF
>TRBD1|TRBV10-3|-|TRBJ2-1
TGTGCCATCAATTCGTTCAAGACAGGGGGCGCCGGCAATGAGCAGTTCTTC
CAINSFKTGGAGNEQFF
>-|TRBV7-8|-|TRBJ1-3
TGTGCCAGCAGCTCTCAAACTGGGAGCTCTGGAAACACCATATATTTT
CASSSQTGSSGNTIYF
>-|TRBV2|-|TRBJ1-1
TGTGCCAGCAGTTACCGCACAGCTAACACTGAAGCTTTCTTT
CASSYRTANTEAFF
>-|TRBV7-8|-|TRBJ2-1
TGTGCCAGCAGCTCAGTTCGGGGACACACCCCGAATGCGTTCTTC
CASSSVRGHTPNAFF
>-|TRBV10-3|-|TRBJ2-2
TGTGCCATCAGTGAGATAGGGGCGCGGACCGGGGAGCTGTTTTTT
CAISEIGARTGELFF
>-|TRBV6-2/TRBV6-3|-|TRBJ2-3
TGTGCCAGCAGCCTTTATAGCGGATTAAGCACAGATACGCAGTATTTT
CASSLYSGLSTDTQYF
>-|TRBV29-1|-|TRBJ2-5
TGCAGCGTTGCGCGGGGCCCTCAAGAGACCCAGTACTTC
CSVARGPQETQYF
>TRBD2|TRBV6-1|-|TRBJ2-2
TGTGCCAGCAGTGAAGCGCTTGGGACTAGCGGGCCCGGGGAGCTGTTTTTT
CASSEALGTSGPGELFF
>-|TRBV13|-|TRBJ2-3
TGTGCCAGCAGCCGCGGGACTGTCACGCAGTATTTT
CASSRGTVTQYF
>TRBD1|TRBV4-1|-|TRBJ1-4
TGCGCCAGCAGCCATCTTACAGGGGGCGCGTCTAATGAAAAACTGTTTTTT
CASSHLTGGASNEKLFF
>TRBD1|TRBV20-1|-|TRBJ1-1
TGCAGTGCTAGTCGGACAGGGTCGGTGAACACTGAAGCTTTCTTT
CSASRTGSVNTEAFF
>-|TRBV6-5|-|TRBJ1-4
TGTGCCAGCTCCCCCAGAGTTCCCCGGGGGGAAAAACTGTTTTTT
CASSPRVPRGEKLFF
>-|TRBV19|-|TRBJ1-3
TGTGCCAGTAGTATTGCGACAGGCTCTGGAAACACCATATATTTT
CASSIATGSGNTIYF
>TRBD1|TRBV7-2|-|TRBJ1-2
TGTGCCAGCAGCTTTGGGGACAGGGGTAACTATGGCTACACCTTC
CASSFGDRGNYGYTF
>TRBD1|TRBV6-5|-|TRBJ1-5
TGTGCCAGCAGGCCCGACAGGGGCAATCAGCCCCAGCATTTT
CASRPDRGNQPQHF
>TRBD2|TRBV9|-|TRBJ2-7
TGTGCCAGCAGCCCGCGGGGGGTGGGCGAGCAGTACTTC
CASSPRGVGEQYF
>TRBD2|TRBV27|-|TRBJ2-7
TGTGCCAGCAGTTTGGGACTAGCGGGGATCTACGAGCAGTACTTC
CASSLGLAGIYEQYF
>TRBD1|TRBV9|-|TRBJ1-1
TGTGCCAGCAGCGTCAGGGGGCAGGACACTGAAGCTTTCTTT
CASSVRGQDTEAFF
>TRBD1|TRBV30|few|TRBJ1-6
TGTGCCTGGAGTGTCTTAGGGGGCGGTAATTCACCCCTCCACTTT
CAWSVLGGGNSPLHF
>-|TRBV28|once|TRBJ1-1
TGTGCCAGCAGTTTGCCGACAGGAAAGAACACTGAAGCTTTCTTT
CASSLPTGKNTEAFF
>-|TRBV27|-|TRBJ1-3
TGTGCCAGCAGGCCTGGGTCGGGGGTTGGAGCCATATATTTT
CASRPGSGVGAIYF
>-|TRBV5-8|-|TRBJ1-2
TGTGCCAGCAGCTTGCGGGGGGCTGGATATGGCTACACCTTC
CASSLRGAGYGYTF
>TRBD1|TRBV7-9|-|TRBJ1-5
TGTGCCAGCAGCCCCTCCGGACAGGGCGCTAATCAGCCCCAGCATTTT
CASSPSGQGANQPQHF
>-|TRBV11-2|once|TRBJ1-1
TGTGCCAGCAGCTATCACGGGACACCTCCTTTTGAAGCTTTCTTT
CASSYHGTPPFEAFF
>-|TRBV6-1|-|TRBJ2-5
TGTGCCAGCAGTGAAGAAAGAGGGGAGACCCAGTACTTC
CASSEERGETQYF
>TRBD1|TRBV28|-|TRBJ1-2
TGTGCCAGCAGTTCCGACAGGGATGGCTACACCTTC
CASSSDRDGYTF
>-|TRBV5-1|-|TRBJ2-7
TGCGCCAGCAGCCCCGGGGAATCCCACGAGCAGTACTTC
CASSPGESHEQYF
>TRBD1|TRBV19|-|TRBJ2-7
TGTGCCAGTAGTAAGGGATGGGACAGGGTAGTCTACGAGCAGTACTTC
CASSKGWDRVVYEQYF
>-|TRBV19|-|TRBJ2-5
TGTGCCAGTAGTAGACCGGGAGCTCAAGAGACCCAGTACTTC
CASSRPGAQETQYF
>-|TRBV5-1|-|TRBJ1-1
TGCGCCAGCAGTTCAAATCGACACGGAACGAACACTGAAGCTTTCTTT
CASSSNRHGTNTEAFF
>-|TRBV19|-|TRBJ1-5
TGTGCCAGTAGTATAGATCACAGGGATCAGCCCCAGCATTTT
CASSIDHRDQPQHF
>-|TRBV19|once|TRBJ2-2
TGTGCCAGTAGTATAGATAGGGGGACCGGGGAGCTGTTTTTT
CASSIDRGTGELFF
>TRBD1|TRBV27|few|TRBJ1-6
TGTGCCAGCAGTATCCGGGACAGCGGGCCACCCCTCCACTTT
CASSIRDSGPPLHF
>-|TRBV25-1|once|TRBJ2-2
TGTGCCAGCAGTGAATACAGGGACACCGGGGAGCTGTTTTTT
CASSEYRDTGELFF
>TRBD1|TRBV5-1|-|TRBJ2-1
TGCGCCAGCACAAAGACAGGGGGCTCCTACAATGAGCAGTTCTTC
CASTKTGGSYNEQFF
>TRBD2|TRBV5-5|-|TRBJ2-5
TGTGCCAGCAGCCCCGGGACTAGCGCCGCAGCCCAGTACTTC
CASSPGTSAAAQYF
>-|TRBV28|-|TRBJ1-1
TGTGCCAGCACCCGCGGGGGCGAGCCCCCCACTGAAGCTTTCTTT
CASTRGGEPPTEAFF
>-|TRBV6-5|-|TRBJ1-1
TGTGCCAGCAATACAGGGTGGGCTGAAGCTTTCTTT
CASNTGWAEAFF
>-|TRBV6-1|-|TRBJ1-2
TGTGCCAGCAGTGAAGCGCTTCCTAGGGACTTCAACTATGGCTACACCTTC
CASSEALPRDFNYGYTF
>TRBD2|TRBV2|-|TRBJ2-5
TGTGCCAGCAGTGTATTGAGCGGGGGGTCTCAAGAGACCCAGTACTTC
CASSVLSGGSQETQYF